This paragraph covers one TCR beta chain sequence. Its antigen is unidentified. Germline lookup yields CDR1 GTSNPN and CDR2 SVGIG (reference sequence). This CDR3 is 13 amino acids long. Germline trimming cut 5 bases from V and 5 bases from J; bases unmatched to any gene: 6. The sample is drawn from a study of cytomegalovirus exposure and HLA in healthy donors. Findings of the study overall: What TCR beta sequences reportedly achieved was accurate prediction of HLA-A and HLA-B alleles in most subjects. Excluded: some indistinguishable V segments such as TRBV6-2 and TRBV6-3. About 90% or about 30% of the time was how often most TCR beta V segments were productive, according to an earlier analysis.

60 Vbeta and 13 Jbeta primers were used in PCR. TCRdb's table, derived via immunoSEQ multiplex PCR, lists solely in-frame clones and lacks some. The sample includes approximately 170,000 clones, 70% of them seen just once. Each donor's status was that of a healthy bone marrow donor. The specimen was PBMCs. The clonotype originates from a man aged 18-30 years in good health and CMV-seropositive. The genes are TRBV30 and TRBJ2-5, with 9 bases identical to TRBD1. For the CDR3, the DNA is TGTGCCTGGGCGGGACAGGGTATTGAGACCCAGTACTTC. As protein: CAWAGQGIETQYF.